Here is one T cell receptor beta chain with its context. Antigen unknown. The data belong to a study of T cells expressing NK-cell markers. General study points: The study left the HCMV specificity of expanded NKG2C+ T cell clones unresolved.

The CDR3 consists of 14 residues. Per the germline V gene, CDR1 is ENHRY and CDR2 is SYGVKD. TCRdb reprocessed the 5' RACE reads and stores each CDR3 protein as one record, lacking DNA. The repertoire shows about 460,000 distinct CDR3 sequences; the top ten hold almost 1.5%. The chain carries TRBV10-3 and TRBJ1-5. Sequencing was carried out using blood T cells: a sorted CD56 or NKG2C T cell subset, CD4+ or CD8+ T cells, or bulk PBMC T cells (not recorded which). The clonotype originates from a woman between 50 and 59 years old in good health. The CDR3 loop reads CAISDEGFNQPQHF.